A single sample gave rise to the 9 T cell receptor beta chains below, sequenced in a study of shared clonotypes between healthy human individuals. Generated by immunoSEQ multiplex PCR, the TCRdb table keeps only in-frame clones and is missing some. The table includes 1.5 million to 1.9 million clones, 95% to 99% detected once. Source material: naive CD4+ T cells sorted from blood. Indicated subset: CD45RA+ positively selected. All receptors derive from a man aged 25 to 40 in good health.

J is TRBJ1-4 and V is TRBV28; D is possibly TRBD1 (6 bases). Germline V CDR1 and CDR2: MDHEN, SYDVKM. V was trimmed by 5 bases and J by 4 bases, leaving 14 bases between them. The CDR3 has 15 residues. The CDR3 spells CASSPWEGGNEKLFF. The DNA of the CDR3 is TGTGCCAGCAGTCCGTGGGAGGGGGGTAATGAAAAACTGTTTTTT.

The chain employs TRBV28 and TRBJ2-2, with D perhaps matching TRBD2 (6 bases). The germline gives CDR1 MDHEN, CDR2 SYDVKM. Trimming shortened V by 7 bases and J by 1 base, and 16 bases separated the two germline ends. CDR3 length: 16 residues. The CDR3: CASISALGGNTGELFF. Written as DNA, the CDR3 is TGTGCCAGCATCTCCGCCTTGGGAGGGAACACCGGGGAGCTGTTTTTT.

V usage is TRBV2 and J usage is TRBJ1-2, with no clear D. From germline, CDR1 is SNHLY and CDR2 FYNNEI. CDR3 size: 13 residues. V was clipped by 7 bases and J by 4 bases, with 13 bases between them. For the CDR3, the DNA is TGTGCCAGCACTCGAGGACGTAGCTATGGCTACACCTTC. Protein product: CASTRGRSYGYTF.

The chain has TRBV19 and TRBJ2-1, with 11 bases aligning to TRBD2. The germline V gene has CDR1 LNHDA and CDR2 SQIVND (reference sequence). Unmatched junction bases numbered 0, after V lost 3 bases and J lost 2 bases. CDR3 length: 15 residues. The CDR3 spells CASSMTSGTYNEQFF. The CDR3 DNA reads TGTGCCAGTAGTATGACTAGCGGGACCTACAATGAGCAGTTCTTC.

The chain uses TRBV27 and TRBJ2-7; D may be TRBD1 (6 bases). Trimming took 5 bases from V and 4 from J, leaving 15 bases between them. Germline V gives CDR1 MNHEY, CDR2 SMNVEV (reference sequence). This CDR3 is 14 amino acids long. The CDR3 nucleotides are TGTGCCAGCAGTCCCCACGGTCAGGGGTACGAGCAGTACTTC. Translating it yields CASSPHGQGYEQYF.

Points on this clone: Other DNA sequences in the sample encode the same CDR3. The chain combines TRBV5-1 with TRBJ2-1, with a tentative D call TRBD2 (6 bases). The germline V and J ends were trimmed by 4 bases and 2 bases, with 10 bases remaining between them. Germline V gene data show CDR1 as SGHRS and CDR2 as YFSETQ. The CDR3 sequence is 14 residues long. The CDR3 is CASSPGGAYNEQFF. The CDR3 DNA sequence: TGCGCCAGCAGCCCCGGCGGGGCCTACAATGAGCAGTTCTTC.

The chain employs TRBV7-3 and TRBJ2-1; no reliable D call. V was clipped by 0 bases and J by 9 bases, with 9 bases between them. Germline assignment: CDR1 SGHTA and CDR2 FQGTGA. The length of the CDR3 is 13 residues. The CDR3 protein is CASSLTVRSEQFF. DNA of the CDR3: TGTGCCAGCAGCTTAACTGTTCGATCTGAGCAGTTCTTC.

This rearrangement joins TRBV5-1 to TRBJ2-2, with 14 nucleotides matching TRBD2. The CDR3 spans 14 residues. V trimming: 7 bases; J trimming: 8 bases; junction bases outside the gene matches: 4. The germline gives CDR1 SGHRS, CDR2 YFSETQ. CDR3: CASGLAGGKGELFF. DNA for the CDR3: TGCGCCAGCGGACTAGCGGGAGGTAAAGGGGAGCTGTTTTTT.

The chain is built from TRBV27 and TRBJ1-1, with D unresolved. The CDR3 contains 14 residues. The germline V and J ends were trimmed by 7 bases and 2 bases, with 14 bases remaining between them. CDR1 and CDR2 from the germline V gene are MNHEY and SMNVEV (reference sequence). The CDR3 loop reads CASNPHRVNTEAFF. For the CDR3, the DNA is TGTGCCAGCAACCCCCATAGGGTCAACACTGAAGCTTTCTTT.